A single sample gave rise to the 30 T cell receptor beta chains below, sequenced in a study of blood T cells in healthy people across ages. For the second PCR, which ran for about 7 to 11 cycles, a sample-barcoded 5' primer and a J-beta primer mix were used. MiXCR was run by TCRdb on the 5' RACE reads, yielding one entry per CDR3 protein. The sample consists of 1,500,000 or so distinct CDR3 sequences, approximately 43% of them appearing once. Sequenced: blood. The origin of the receptors is a woman aged 18-30 years in good health.

This rearrangement joins TRBV9 to TRBJ2-1, with 12 nucleotides matching TRBD1. The CDR3 length is 17 residues. Germline trimming cut 4 bases from V and 6 bases from J; bases unmatched to any gene: 11. The germline V gene has CDR1 SGDLS and CDR2 YYNGEE. The CDR3 bases are TGTGCCAGCAGCCCTGAGGGGGGGACAGGGGGCTTCAATGAGCAGTTCTTC. This sequence encodes CASSPEGGTGGFNEQFF.

CDR3 sequence (DNA): TGTGCCAGCAACTCGGGCCCAGCTAACTATGGCTACACCTTC. Residues: CASNSGPANYGYTF. This rearrangement joins TRBV7-2 to TRBJ1-2; D gene ambiguous. Trimming stripped 7 bases from V and 0 bases from J, with 12 bases between. CDR3 size: 14 residues. CDR1 and CDR2 (germline): SGHTA, FQGNSA.

The table lists this clonotype with many counts. One end of the junction is discordant with germline, which a read error may explain. The chain links TRBV5-1 to TRBJ2-1, with D possibly being TRBD1 (5 bases). CDR1 and CDR2 (germline): SGHRS, YFSETQ. The CDR3 length is 15 residues. The CDR3 sequence: CASSLVQGPYNEQFF. The DNA of the CDR3 is TGTGCCAGCAGTTTGGTTCAGGGCCCCTACAATGAGCAGTTCTTC.

This clonotype occurred a few times. CDR3 residues: CASSATSAQETQYF. The CDR3, as DNA: TGTGCCAGCAGTGCGACTAGCGCACAAGAGACCCAGTACTTC. The chain links TRBV2 to TRBJ2-5; 8 nucleotides align to TRBD2. The CDR3 spans 14 residues. Germline V gene sequence: CDR1 SNHLY, CDR2 FYNNEI. J lost 2 bases, V lost 4 bases, and 3 bases had no gene match.

This clonotype was detected only a few times. V gene TRBV4-1 combines with J gene TRBJ2-3, with D perhaps TRBD1 (6 bases). V was clipped by 0 bases and J by 2 bases, with 9 bases between them. Germline CDR1 and CDR2: MGHRA and YSYEKL. The CDR3 totals 15 residues. CDR3 residues: CASSQENRVTDTQYF. CDR3 DNA: TGCGCCAGCAGCCAAGAAAACAGGGTCACAGATACGCAGTATTTT.

This chain uses TRBV4-1 with TRBJ2-5; D possibly matches TRBD1 or TRBD2 (5 bases each). Germline V gene data show CDR1 as MGHRA and CDR2 as YSYEKL. The CDR3 is made up of 16 amino acids. V shed 1 base and J shed 11 bases, with 23 bases lying between them. The CDR3 region has the DNA TGCGCCAGCAGCCAAGTTGGACGGGGACCTTTCGGTGAGCAGTACTTC. Translating gives CASSQVGRGPFGEQYF.

This clonotype was observed a handful of times. This chain uses TRBV4-3 with TRBJ2-5, with TRBD2 matching over 8 bases. Germline values: CDR1 LGHNA, CDR2 YSLEER. Trimming removed 4 bases from V and 5 bases from J; junction bases left unmatched: 9. The CDR3 runs 15 residues. DNA of the CDR3: TGCGCCAGCAGCCGGACGAGCGGGAGCTGGGAGACCCAGTACTTC. Translation: CASSRTSGSWETQYF.

The table lists this clonotype with a few counts. The chain joins TRBV27 to TRBJ2-5, with a tentative D call TRBD2 (6 bases). The CDR3 is 14 residues long. Trimming pared 7 bases from V and 3 bases from J, leaving 15 bases between. Germline lookup yields CDR1 MNHEY and CDR2 SMNVEV (reference sequence). CDR3: CASNPLGEEETQYF. The CDR3 DNA is TGTGCCAGCAACCCCTTAGGGGAGGAAGAGACCCAGTACTTC.

The rearrangement links TRBV7-9 to TRBJ1-2; 7 bases align to TRBD1. The germline gives CDR1 SEHNR, CDR2 FQNEAQ (reference sequence). This CDR3 is built from 14 residues. Trimming took 3 bases from V and 7 from J; bases not matched to a gene: 8. In nucleotides, the CDR3 is TGTGCCAGCAGCTTTGCTGACAGGGTGGGTGGCTACACCTTC. Translating it yields CASSFADRVGGYTF.

This clonotype was counted only a few times. This chain links TRBV20-1 with TRBJ2-3, with D perhaps TRBD2 (6 bases). The germline gives CDR1 DFQATT, CDR2 SNEGSKA (reference sequence). This CDR3 is 16 amino acids long. Between the trimmed V and J ends, which lost 1 base and 4 bases, there was a span of 18 bases. The CDR3 coding sequence is TGCAGTGCTAGAGCCCCGGGACTTCTAACACCAGATACGCAGTATTTT. This codes for CSARAPGLLTPDTQYF.

This clonotype has more than one count but fewer than ten. CDR3 DNA: TGTGCCAGCAGCCCACAGGGCGTCGGACAGCCCCAGCATTTT. This gives the protein CASSPQGVGQPQHF. V is TRBV12-3 or TRBV12-4 and J is TRBJ1-5; TRBD1 is a possible D gene (6 bases). With 6 bases removed from V and 7 bases from J, the gap between germline ends came to 16 bases. The CDR3 sequence is 14 residues long.

In its sample, this clonotype was seen a few times. This chain links TRBV27 with TRBJ2-7; D possibly corresponds to TRBD1 (6 bases). Germline V gene sequence: CDR1 MNHEY, CDR2 SMNVEV (reference sequence). V was cut by 2 bases and J by 2 bases, with 16 bases left in between. This CDR3 comprises 16 residues. As DNA, the CDR3 is TGTGCCAGCAGTTTAGGTGGGAGCGGACAGCCCTACGAGCAGTACTTC. Encoded protein: CASSLGGSGQPYEQYF.

This clonotype has only a few counts. This chain uses TRBV7-9 with TRBJ2-4; D ambiguous. This CDR3 has 12 residues. CDR1 is SEHNR and CDR2 is FQNEAQ in the germline V gene (reference sequence). The V gene lost 1 base and the J gene lost 13 bases, with 11 bases spanning the gap. The CDR3 sequence is CASSLESAEQYF. The CDR3 nucleotides read TGTGCCAGCAGCTTAGAATCAGCAGAGCAGTACTTC.

This clonotype was picked up many times. The J gene is TRBJ2-7, the V gene TRBV25-1; TRBD2 might be the D (6 bases). V lost 3 bases and J 0 bases, leaving 15 bases between the germline ends. The CDR3 consists of 16 residues. Germline V lookup: CDR1 MGHDK, CDR2 SYGVNS. In DNA form, the CDR3 reads TGTGCCAGCAGTGACCGGGACTCGCTAATCTCCTACGAGCAGTACTTC. Translation: CASSDRDSLISYEQYF.

This clonotype was detected only a few times. This sequence joins TRBV6-5 and TRBJ1-1; D is ambiguous. CDR3 length: 15 amino acids. The V end lost 0 bases, the J end lost 0 bases, and 8 bases lay between the germline ends. Per the germline V gene, CDR1 is MNHEY and CDR2 is SVGAGI. Here the CDR3 DNA reads TGTGCCAGCAGTTACTCGGAGAATTTGAACACTGAAGCTTTCTTT. Translation: CASSYSENLNTEAFF.

The sample holds one count of this clonotype. The chain carries TRBV11-2 and TRBJ1-3; D remains unclear. CDR1 is SGHAT, CDR2 FQNNGV, per germline. The CDR3 length is 15 residues. V gave up 3 bases and J gave up 1 base, with 10 bases separating them. The CDR3 loop reads CASSFILGSGNTIYF. The DNA of the CDR3 is TGTGCCAGCAGCTTCATACTAGGGTCTGGAAACACCATATATTTT.

The sample holds a few counts of this clonotype. The V gene is TRBV28, the J gene TRBJ2-7; no reliable D call. V gave up 6 bases and J gave up 2 bases, with 20 bases separating them. The CDR3 totals 16 residues. The V gene's germline CDR1 is MDHEN and CDR2 SYDVKM. The CDR3 is CASSPERDLRPYEQYF. The CDR3 bases are TGTGCCAGCAGCCCTGAGCGCGACCTCCGACCCTACGAGCAGTACTTC.

The chain carries TRBV10-3 and TRBJ2-5; 10 bases match TRBD2. With 7 bases clipped from V and 2 bases from J, the junction kept 7 bases outside the gene matches. The germline CDR1 and CDR2 sequences are ENHRY and SYGVKD. The CDR3 runs to 15 residues. CDR3 residues: CAIMPGLAQQETQYF. The CDR3 nucleotides read TGTGCCATCATGCCGGGACTAGCGCAACAAGAGACCCAGTACTTC.

This clonotype was counted only a few times. The chain employs TRBV20-1 and TRBJ2-3; a weak D match, TRBD2 (6 bases). The germline V and J ends were trimmed by 5 bases and 4 bases, with 13 bases remaining between them. The germline V gene has CDR1 DFQATT and CDR2 SNEGSKA (reference sequence). This CDR3 contains 13 residues. The CDR3 spells CSAEGSGSDTQYF. CDR3 bases: TGCAGTGCTGAAGGTAGCGGATCAGATACGCAGTATTTT.

This clonotype showed up just a few times. Possible read error: a much larger clone is one base away. The DNA for the CDR3 is TGTGCCAGCAGCCAAGAAGATACGCAGTATTTT. Protein sequence: CASSQEDTQYF. V usage is TRBV3-1 and J usage is TRBJ2-3, with no clear D. V gave up 0 bases and J gave up 5 bases, with 0 bases separating them. CDR3 length equals 11 residues. The germline V gene encodes CDR1 LGHDT and CDR2 YNNKEL (reference sequence).

This clonotype has a handful of counts. The chain combines TRBV4-2 with TRBJ2-6; D is undetermined. The CDR3 totals 19 residues. With 3 bases removed from V and 0 bases from J, the gap between germline ends came to 18 bases. The V gene's germline CDR1 is LGHNA and CDR2 YNFKEQ. The CDR3 is CASSQTAGNQDSGANVLTF. In DNA, the CDR3 is TGTGCCAGCAGCCAGACGGCAGGAAATCAAGACTCTGGGGCCAACGTCCTGACTTTC.

Here the CDR3 reads CASSLVRLGQGESGELFF. In DNA form, the CDR3 reads TGTGCCAGCAGCTTAGTTCGTTTGGGACAGGGGGAATCCGGGGAGCTGTTTTTT. This chain joins TRBV7-9 and TRBJ2-2; 11 bases are shared with TRBD1. The length of the CDR3 is 18 residues. V was pared by 1 base and J by 6 bases, with 10 bases of the junction left unmatched. The germline gives CDR1 SEHNR, CDR2 FQNEAQ (reference sequence).

This clonotype was seen a handful of times. The chain has TRBV5-1 and TRBJ2-1, with 11 positions matching TRBD2. After removal of 7 bases from V and 7 bases from J, the junction contained 10 bases not matched to a gene. The CDR3 totals 15 residues. Germline V gives CDR1 SGHRS, CDR2 YFSETQ. The CDR3 here is CASRETSGTLNEQFF. For the CDR3, the DNA is TGCGCCAGCCGCGAGACTAGCGGGACTTTAAATGAGCAGTTCTTC.

This clonotype was picked up a small number of times. The V gene is TRBV20-1, the J gene TRBJ2-5, with D unresolved. The CDR3 spans 13 residues. CDR1 and CDR2 from the germline V gene are DFQATT and SNEGSKA (reference sequence). The ends were cut back, 1 base at V and 0 bases at J, with 6 bases in the middle. The CDR3 nucleotides read TGCAGTGCTAGAGTTGGGGACCAAGAGACCCAGTACTTC. It encodes CSARVGDQETQYF.

The rearrangement joins TRBV5-1 to TRBJ1-2, with 9 bases identical to TRBD1. The CDR3 length is 14 residues. V shed 2 bases and J 7 bases; nucleotides not matched to a gene: 6. In germline, CDR1 is SGHRS, CDR2 YFSETQ. The CDR3, as DNA: TGCGCCAGCAGCTTTACAGGGGGCGTTGGTGGCTACACCTTC. Translation: CASSFTGGVGGYTF.

Comments on this clonotype: This may come from a read error, since a much larger clone is one base off. The chain joins TRBV28 to TRBJ1-6; TRBD1 agrees at 7 bases. The V gene's germline CDR1 is MDHEN and CDR2 SYDVKM. After removal of 3 bases from V and 0 bases from J, the junction contained 11 bases not matched to a gene. The CDR3 covers 19 residues. CDR3 sequence: CASSLRTGSGGSYNSPLHF. The CDR3 DNA follows: TGTGCCAGCAGTTTGCGGACAGGCTCCGGGGGCTCCTATAATTCACCCCTCCACTTT.

This clonotype was observed a handful of times. The CDR3 DNA reads as TGTGCCAGCAGTTTCTTCCCTCCAGGAGCCTTGGAGCAGTACTTC. This encodes CASSFFPPGALEQYF. The chain joins TRBV12-3 or TRBV12-4 to TRBJ2-4; D unclear. This CDR3 is 15 amino acids long. The V gene lost 3 bases and the J gene lost 13 bases, with 22 bases spanning the gap.

Only one count was recorded for this clonotype. The chain uses TRBV29-1 and TRBJ1-1; D ambiguous. Germline-derived CDR1 and CDR2 are SQVTM and ANQGSEA. V dropped 4 bases and J dropped 3 bases, with 18 bases sitting between them. The length of the CDR3 is 15 residues. The DNA of the CDR3 is TGCAGCGTTGCGGGTGGACGGATCTACTACACTGAAGCTTTCTTT. Translating gives CSVAGGRIYYTEAFF.

This clonotype was observed a few times. J is TRBJ2-1 and V is TRBV7-9; tentatively, D is TRBD1 or TRBD2 (5 bases each). This CDR3 region has 16 residues. Germline V gene sequence: CDR1 SEHNR, CDR2 FQNEAQ (reference sequence). Trimming shortened V by 4 bases and J by 2 bases, and 15 bases separated the two germline ends. In DNA form, the CDR3 reads TGTGCCAGCAGCTCCCGTGGGACCTACCCCTACAATGAGCAGTTCTTC. Its translation is CASSSRGTYPYNEQFF. Looking up the rest from reference TRBV7-9 and TRBJ2-1 gives the full variable domain: DTGVSQNPRHKITKRGQNVTFRCDPISEHNRLYWYRQTLGQGPEFLTYFQNEAQLEKSRLLSDRFSAERPKGSFSTLEIQRTEQGDSAMYLCASSSRGTYPYNEQFFGPGTRLTVL.

Concerning this clonotype itself: Its ends do not fully match the called genes, so a read error is possible. The chain carries TRBV7-2 and TRBJ1-2; D is perhaps TRBD1 (5 bases). The V gene's germline CDR1 is SGHTA and CDR2 FQGNSA. The CDR3 is made up of 13 amino acids. The CDR3 DNA reads TGTGCCAGCAGCGTACAGGCTCCGTATGGCTACGCCTTC. It yields the protein CASSVQAPYGYAF. Full variable domain (missing parts from reference TRBV7-2 and TRBJ1-2): GAGVSQSPSNKVTEKGKDVELRCDPISGHTALYWYRQSLGQGLEFLIYFQGNSAPDKSGLPSDRFSAERTGGSVSTLTIQRTQQEDSAVYLCASSVQAPYGYAFGSGTRLTVV.